This TCR beta chain was sequenced during a study of blood T cell repertoires in COVID-19. Losses at the gene ends were 5 bases for V and 0 bases for J; bases not matched to a gene: 7. The CDR3 runs 15 residues. The germline gives CDR1 MNHEY, CDR2 SVGEGT. Profiled with immunoSEQ multiplex PCR; TCRdb holds only in-frame clones, not every one. The repertoire holds about 420,000 clones, with approximately 90% as singletons. Enrolment of Seattle patients took place during active infection, and they were followed longitudinally. V usage is TRBV6-2 or TRBV6-3 and J usage is TRBJ2-7; 7 bases fit TRBD1. The sequenced sample consisted of peripheral blood. The source of this sequence is a man younger than 35 with COVID-19, enrolled during active disease. CDR3 nucleotides: TGTGCCAGCAGTCCCCCCCGGGACAGCTCCTACGAGCAGTACTTC. Residues: CASSPPRDSSYEQYF.